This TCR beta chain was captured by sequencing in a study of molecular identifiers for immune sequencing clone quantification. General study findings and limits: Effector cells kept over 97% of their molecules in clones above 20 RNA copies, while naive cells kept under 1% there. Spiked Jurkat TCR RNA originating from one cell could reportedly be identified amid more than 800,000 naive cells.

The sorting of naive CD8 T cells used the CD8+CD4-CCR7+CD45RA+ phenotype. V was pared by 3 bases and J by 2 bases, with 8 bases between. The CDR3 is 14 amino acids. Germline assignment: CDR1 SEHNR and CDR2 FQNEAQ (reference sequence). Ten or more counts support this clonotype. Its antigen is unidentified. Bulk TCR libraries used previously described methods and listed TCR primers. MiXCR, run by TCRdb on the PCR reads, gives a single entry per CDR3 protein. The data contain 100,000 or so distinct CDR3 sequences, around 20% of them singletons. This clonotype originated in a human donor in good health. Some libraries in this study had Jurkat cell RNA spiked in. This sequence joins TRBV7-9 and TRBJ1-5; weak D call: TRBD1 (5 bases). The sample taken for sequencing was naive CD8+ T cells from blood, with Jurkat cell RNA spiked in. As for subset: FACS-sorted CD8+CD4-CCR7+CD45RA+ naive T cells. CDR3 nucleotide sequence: TGTGCCAGCAGCTTGGGGGTCGGCAATCAGCCCCAGCATTTT. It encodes CASSLGVGNQPQHF. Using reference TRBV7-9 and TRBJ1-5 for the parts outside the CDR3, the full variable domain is DTGVSQNPRHKITKRGQNVTFRCDPISEHNRLYWYRQTLGQGPEFLTYFQNEAQLEKSRLLSDRFSAERPKGSFSTLEIQRTEQGDSAMYLCASSLGVGNQPQHFGDGTRLSIL.